This paragraph reports one T cell receptor beta chain. The sample holds other DNA sequences that translate to the same CDR3. CDR3 length: 13 residues. In germline, CDR1 is MNHEY, CDR2 SVGAGI. V shed 0 bases and J shed 5 bases, with 7 bases lying between them. Per the original methods: Researchers report that nucleated cell counts were estimated from reference gene primer amplification. Only in-frame clones appear in the TCRdb table, and some are missing; sequencing was by immunoSEQ multiplex PCR. The DNA gave D and trimming, while V, J and clone size come from that table. The sample has approximately 140,000 clones, roughly 80% seen once. This sample was taken from a study of blood T cell repertoires in COVID-19. Looking at the study overall: Donors in the United States, Italy and Spain gave samples during acute or convalescent COVID-19. T cells, B-cell-depleted T cells, or PBMCs supplied cDNA or gDNA.

The specimen sequenced was peripheral blood. This clonotype was sampled from a woman aged 80 or over in a cohort sampled during active or convalescent COVID-19. The chain employs TRBV6-5 and TRBJ1-1; possibly TRBD1 for D (6 bases). The CDR3 DNA reads TGTGCCAGCAGTTACTCGAGGGGGACTGAAGCTTTCTTT. Its translation: CASSYSRGTEAFF.